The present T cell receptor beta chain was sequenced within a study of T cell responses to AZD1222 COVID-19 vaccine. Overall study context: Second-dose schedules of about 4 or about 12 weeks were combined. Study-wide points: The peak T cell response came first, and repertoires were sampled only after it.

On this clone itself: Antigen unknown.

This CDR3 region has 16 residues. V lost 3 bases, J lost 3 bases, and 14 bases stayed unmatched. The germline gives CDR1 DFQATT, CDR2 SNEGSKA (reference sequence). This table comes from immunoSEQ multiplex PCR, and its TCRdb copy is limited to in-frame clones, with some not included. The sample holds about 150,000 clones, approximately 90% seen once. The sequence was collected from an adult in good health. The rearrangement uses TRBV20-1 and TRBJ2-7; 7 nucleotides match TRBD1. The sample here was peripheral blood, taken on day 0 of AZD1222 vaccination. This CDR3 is CSASRRWGQGDYEQYF. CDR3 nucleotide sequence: TGCAGTGCTAGTCGTCGCTGGGGCCAGGGGGACTACGAGCAGTACTTC.